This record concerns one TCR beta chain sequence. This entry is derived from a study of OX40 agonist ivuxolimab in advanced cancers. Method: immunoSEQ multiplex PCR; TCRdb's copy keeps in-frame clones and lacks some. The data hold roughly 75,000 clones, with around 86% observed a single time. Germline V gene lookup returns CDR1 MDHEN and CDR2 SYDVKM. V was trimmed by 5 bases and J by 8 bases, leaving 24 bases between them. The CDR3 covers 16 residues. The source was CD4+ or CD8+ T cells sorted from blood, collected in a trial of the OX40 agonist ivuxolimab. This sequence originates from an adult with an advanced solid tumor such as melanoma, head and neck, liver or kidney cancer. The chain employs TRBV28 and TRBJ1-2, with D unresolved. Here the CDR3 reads CASSNGLTIRRQGYTF. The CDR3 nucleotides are TGTGCCAGCAGTAACGGCCTAACTATCCGGAGGCAGGGCTACACCTTC.